The TCR beta chain under discussion was sequenced for a study of blood T cell repertoires in COVID-19. Study-level background: PBMCs, B-cell-depleted T cells, or T cells provided the cDNA or gDNA that made up the material.

Per the study methods: Cell counts per sample came from amplifying reference gene primers. This table comes from immunoSEQ multiplex PCR, and its TCRdb copy is limited to in-frame clones, with some not included. V and J calls and clone size come straight from that table; D and trimming were deduced from the DNA. Of about 62,000 clones detected, roughly 88% appear once; the ten largest clones hold approximately 1.3%. CDR1 is LNHDA, CDR2 SQIVND, per germline (reference sequence). Trimming took off 8 bases at V and 7 bases at J, with 9 bases between the two ends. This CDR3 has 11 amino acids. The clonotype was recovered from a woman over 75 with acute or convalescent COVID-19. The chain recombines TRBV19 with TRBJ1-5; unclear D gene. The source material was peripheral blood. The CDR3 DNA is TGTGCCAGTGGAGAGAAACAGCCCCAGCATTTT. Amino acids: CASGEKQPQHF.